This TCR beta chain was captured in a study of T cells in Graves' hyperthyroidism and ophthalmopathy (dated by TCRdb to the late 2010s). With regard to the full study: Peripheral blood samples were taken at initial diagnosis, before any treatment was given. TCR Vbeta CDR3 sequencing of 135 peripheral blood samples (43 ophthalmopathy, about 75 hyperthyroidism and 17 progressor patients) is reported in the paper. The approximately 100 discovery patients were divided at random into training and test sets in a 7:3 ratio. After blood sampling, hyperthyroidism patients were treated with methimazole at a starting dose of 30 mg daily, and ophthalmopathy patients were treated with high-dose intravenous methylprednisolone. To identify distinguishing TCR V-J signatures, a discovery cohort of 100 patients was used, comprising fewer than 45 with Graves' ophthalmopathy and 57 with stable Graves' hyperthyroidism. Thyroid tissue and blood T-cell repertoires from six Graves' hyperthyroidism patients were also compared in the study. An independent validation cohort of around 20 hyperthyroidism patients and approximately 16 patients who later progressed to ophthalmopathy tested prospective prediction of ophthalmopathy. What the work shows at the level of the full study, not this receptor alone: In validation, progression to ophthalmopathy was predicted by the model with around 70% sensitivity and just over 72% specificity, a median of approximately 6.5 months before onset. Most expanded thyroid clonotypes (frequency above 0.001) were also detected in blood, suggesting blood repertoires may reflect thyroid immune responses. Sample size was not statistically predetermined, and investigators were not blinded to group allocation. In cross-validation, a model built on a 13 V-J signature told ophthalmopathy apart from stable hyperthyroidism with approximately 90% sensitivity and roughly 82% specificity, and in testing the same model reached 80%/75%.

For this chain, trimming is 8 bases at the V end and 2 bases at the J end, and the number of junction bases without a gene match is 14. The CDR3 sequence holds 17 residues, the cysteine and phenylalanine included. Only the CDR3 DNA is retained, 51 bases long and in frame from the first base. The germline V gene encodes CDR1 SNHLY and CDR2 FYNNEI. The TCR beta CDR3 regions were amplified from RNA transcripts. For the first round of RT-PCR on the TCR CDR3, the HTBI primer set was used together with the Qiagen OneStep RT-PCR kit. Libraries were constructed in a second round of multiplex PCR, after which size selection and purification were carried out. Libraries were sequenced paired-end with 100 bp reads on an Illumina HiSeq2000. For the original study's pipeline: Raw data were processed with SOAPnuke, discarding reads with adapters, uncalled bases, mean Phred below 15, or no exact constant-primer or identifier match. COPE v1.2.5 was used to merge high-quality paired reads, and clonotypes were defined as unique nucleotide sequences. MiTCR v1.1 was used to align clonotypes to the IMGT TRBV, TRBD and TRBJ reference segments. Only V-J combinations with frequency above 0.0001, covering approximately 99% of repertoires, were analysed. The TCS score was defined as F50 (clonal expansion) divided by E x V (chaos), with BLOSUM62-based TCRdist calculated between CDR3 peptides within each V-J. Welch's t-statistics and random forest reduced roughly 540 V-J features to about 13, which were used in a naive Bayes classifier (R e1071). TCRdb reran the public reads through fastp at Q25 and MiXCR, keeping productive beta chains. Each entry merges the rows of one CDR3 protein and shows their most common DNA and genes. What appears here as the V and J calls and clone size reflects TCRdb's work, not the paper's. The sample contains about 640,000 distinct CDR3 sequences, roughly 20% of them found a single time. The ten largest clones capture around a third of the sample.

This clonotype was detected a few times. Its target antigen remains unknown. One base away there is no much larger clone; base qualities are not given. Moderately to severely active disease, a Clinical Activity Score of at least 3, a NOSPECS grade of at least 4, and a duration under 3 months were present in ophthalmopathy patients. The study excluded patients with uncontrolled infections, other autoimmune diseases, pregnancy or lactation. Diagnoses were based on clinical symptoms, serum thyroxine and TRAb, thyroid ultrasound and orbital computed tomography. Ficoll-Paque density gradient centrifugation was used to isolate PBMCs from around 10 ml of fresh peripheral blood. Trizol reagent was used to extract total RNA, and RNA quality was then checked on an Agilent 2100 Bioanalyzer.

The V and J segments used are TRBV2 and TRBJ2-3; 9 junctional bases match TRBD1. Specimen: blood. This clonotype originated in a man aged 25-45 years with Graves' ophthalmopathy. The CDR3 loop reads CASQIRTGAVVTDTQYF. The nucleotide sequence is TGTGCCAGCCAGATAAGGACAGGGGCGGTAGTCACAGATACGCAGTATTTT.